The 19 T cell receptor beta chains below all came from one sample that was sequenced in a study of OX40 agonist ivuxolimab in advanced cancers. Profiled with immunoSEQ multiplex PCR; TCRdb holds only in-frame clones, not every one. The sample has about 100,000 clones; around 90% are singletons. The material sequenced was CD4+ or CD8+ T cells sorted from blood, taken in a trial of the OX40 agonist ivuxolimab. Receptors were obtained from an adult with an advanced solid tumor such as melanoma, head and neck, liver or kidney cancer.

This rearrangement joins TRBV2 to TRBJ2-3; 11 bases map to TRBD2. Germline V gives CDR1 SNHLY, CDR2 FYNNEI. The junction had 4 bases not matched to a gene; V was cut back by 8 bases and J by 3 bases. The CDR3 loop spans 14 amino acids. In nucleotides, the CDR3 is TGTGCCAGCGGGGTAGCGGGGGGGACAGATACGCAGTATTTT. Residues: CASGVAGGTDTQYF.

The chain is built from TRBV20-1 and TRBJ2-7; TRBD1 agrees at 7 bases. Trimming took 6 bases from V and 6 from J; bases not matched to a gene: 5. CDR3 length equals 11 residues. CDR1 and CDR2 from the germline V gene are DFQATT and SNEGSKA (reference sequence). Written as DNA, the CDR3 is TGCAGTGCCCGACAGGGTCTCGAGCAGTACTTC. The encoded protein is CSARQGLEQYF.

The chain combines TRBV19 with TRBJ1-2, with a possible D match to TRBD1 (6 bases). V was shortened by 6 bases and J by 2 bases, with 13 bases between the two germline ends. The CDR3 extends over 14 amino acids. CDR1 and CDR2 from the germline V gene are LNHDA and SQIVND (reference sequence). CDR3: CASREDSPNYGYTF. CDR3 bases: TGTGCCAGTAGAGAGGACAGCCCCAACTATGGCTACACCTTC.

The V call is TRBV29-1, the J call TRBJ1-1; D is undetermined. Germline V CDR1 and CDR2: SQVTM, ANQGSEA. Trimming removed 4 bases from V and 0 bases from J, with 3 bases in between. CDR3 size: 11 residues. The CDR3 reads CSVAVNTEAFF. The CDR3 nucleotides are TGCAGCGTTGCAGTGAACACTGAAGCTTTCTTT.

This chain joins TRBV2 and TRBJ2-7; D is possibly TRBD2 (7 bases). The CDR3 length is 16 residues. V shed 5 bases and J shed 0 bases, with 17 bases lying between them. The germline CDR1 and CDR2 sequences are SNHLY and FYNNEI. The CDR3 sequence is CASSPSAGAISYEQYF. CDR3 sequence (DNA): TGTGCCAGCAGTCCCTCCGCGGGGGCGATCTCCTACGAGCAGTACTTC.

This chain connects TRBV5-6 to TRBJ2-1; possible D gene TRBD1, 6 bases. V was shortened by 2 bases and J by 2 bases, with 17 bases between the two germline ends. The CDR3 covers 17 residues. CDR1 and CDR2 (germline): SGHDT, YYEEEE. The CDR3 sequence: CASSFGSRRGPYNEQFF. The CDR3 region has the DNA TGTGCCAGCAGCTTCGGGTCACGCAGGGGCCCCTACAATGAGCAGTTCTTC. Looking up the rest from reference TRBV5-6 and TRBJ2-1 gives the full variable domain: DAGVTQSPTHLIKTRGQQVTLRCSPKSGHDTVSWYQQALGQGPQFIFQYYEEEERQRGNFPDRFSGHQFPNYSSELNVNALLLGDSALYLCASSFGSRRGPYNEQFFGPGTRLTVL.

This chain's CDR3 is CASSASWGTEAFF. Here the CDR3 DNA reads TGTGCCAGCAGCGCCAGCTGGGGGACTGAAGCTTTCTTT. This sequence joins TRBV9 and TRBJ1-1; maybe TRBD1 (5 bases). The germline V gene has CDR1 SGDLS and CDR2 YYNGEE. The CDR3 loop spans 13 amino acids. Between the trimmed V and J ends, which lost 3 bases and 5 bases, there was a span of 11 bases.

This chain connects TRBV21-1 to TRBJ1-5. TRBV21-1 is recorded as a pseudogene. The CDR3 runs to 16 residues. The CDR3 sequence is CASSKAGRTSNQPQHF. CDR3 DNA sequence: TGTGCCAGCAGCAAAGCAGGTAGAACTAGCAATCAGCCCCAGCATTTT.

The chain joins TRBV6-1 to TRBJ2-1; 15 nucleotides agree with TRBD2. The germline V gene has CDR1 MNHNS and CDR2 SASEGT. This CDR3 is built from 13 residues. V shed 10 bases, J shed 10 bases, and the junction held 5 bases outside the gene matches. CDR3 residues: CATGLAGGREQFF. The DNA of the CDR3 is TGTGCCACGGGACTAGCGGGAGGACGGGAGCAGTTCTTC.

This clone has only a few counts. The chain links TRBV30 to TRBJ1-1; possibly TRBD1 for D (6 bases). The CDR3 contains 11 residues. Trimming took off 8 bases at V and 7 bases at J, with 14 bases between the two ends. Germline V gene sequence: CDR1 GTSNPN, CDR2 SVGIG (reference sequence). In nucleotides, the CDR3 is TGTGCCCACCAGGGGTTACGTGAAGCTTTCTTT. Protein: CAHQGLREAFF.

The genes are TRBV5-1 and TRBJ2-7, with no clear D. CDR3 length equals 13 residues. CDR1 is SGHRS, CDR2 YFSETQ, per germline. V shed 0 bases and J shed 6 bases, with 10 bases lying between them. Here the CDR3 reads CASSLDGMGEQYF. CDR3 sequence (DNA): TGCGCCAGCAGCTTGGATGGGATGGGCGAGCAGTACTTC.

The V call is TRBV27, the J call TRBJ1-2, with 7 bases matching TRBD1. CDR1 is MNHEY, CDR2 SMNVEV, per germline (reference sequence). V gave up 8 bases and J gave up 7 bases; unmatched junction bases: 10. CDR3 length equals 13 residues. This CDR3 is CASARQGSGGYTF. For the CDR3, the DNA is TGTGCCAGCGCCCGACAGGGTAGTGGTGGCTACACCTTC.

This clone came up once. The chain combines TRBV5-1 with TRBJ2-2; D may match TRBD1 or TRBD2 (5 bases each). The CDR3 consists of 14 residues. Germline CDR1 SGHRS, CDR2 YFSETQ. The V gene lost 5 bases and the J gene lost 4 bases, with 12 bases spanning the gap. DNA for the CDR3: TGCGCCAGCAGATGGGGGTTTTTCACCGGGGAGCTGTTTTTT. Amino acids: CASRWGFFTGELFF. Variable domain in full (rest from reference TRBV5-1 and TRBJ2-2): KAGVTQTPRYLIKTRGQQVTLSCSPISGHRSVSWYQQTPGQGLQFLFEYFSETQRNKGNFPGRFSGRQFSNSRSEMNVSTLELGDSALYLCASRWGFFTGELFFGEGSRLTVL.

The J gene is TRBJ2-3, the V gene TRBV5-4; 8 nucleotides match TRBD1. The CDR3 loop spans 14 amino acids. V lost 1 base and J lost 5; bases outside the gene matches: 3. Germline-derived CDR1 and CDR2 are SGHNT and YYREEE (reference sequence). CDR3 loop: CASSLSGGRDTQYF. CDR3 nucleotide sequence: TGTGCCAGCAGCTTGTCAGGGGGCCGAGATACGCAGTATTTT.

The rearrangement uses TRBV7-3 and TRBJ1-1; D is possibly TRBD1 (6 bases). The CDR3 is 13 amino acids. V was cut by 5 bases and J by 6 bases, with 13 bases left in between. Germline CDR1 and CDR2: SGHTA and FQGTGA. The chain's CDR3 is CASSEQGYAEAFF. The CDR3, as DNA: TGTGCCAGCAGCGAACAGGGTTACGCTGAAGCTTTCTTT.

This clone was seen just once. The chain carries TRBV14 and TRBJ1-2; D may be TRBD1 (5 bases). The germline V and J ends were trimmed by 4 bases and 7 bases, with 10 bases remaining between them. The CDR3 length is 12 residues. Germline CDR1 SGHDN, CDR2 FVKESK. CDR3 protein: CASSPGTAGYTF. The CDR3 region has the DNA TGTGCCAGCAGCCCGGGGACCGCTGGCTACACCTTC. The full variable domain, rest sourced from reference TRBV14 and TRBJ1-2, is EAGVTQFPSHSVIEKGQTVTLRCDPISGHDNLYWYRRVMGKEIKFLLHFVKESKQDESGMPNNRFLAERTGGTYSTLKVQPAELEDSGVYFCASSPGTAGYTFGSGTRLTVV.

This chain joins TRBV5-1 and TRBJ1-1, with D perhaps TRBD1 (6 bases). This CDR3 has 15 amino acids. V lost 6 bases to trimming and J lost 1 base, with 16 bases between them. Looked up from germline, CDR1 is SGHRS and CDR2 is YFSETQ. The CDR3 nucleotides are TGCGCCAGCACCCTTGAGGGGGTCCCGAACACTGAAGCTTTCTTT. Translating gives CASTLEGVPNTEAFF. Complete variable domain (other parts from reference TRBV5-1 and TRBJ1-1): KAGVTQTPRYLIKTRGQQVTLSCSPISGHRSVSWYQQTPGQGLQFLFEYFSETQRNKGNFPGRFSGRQFSNSRSEMNVSTLELGDSALYLCASTLEGVPNTEAFFGQGTRLTVV.

The chain carries TRBV10-3 and TRBJ2-7, with D possibly being TRBD2 (6 bases). The CDR3 is made up of 17 amino acids. The germline CDR1 and CDR2 sequences are ENHRY and SYGVKD. The V end was cut by 5 bases, the J end by 5 bases, with 25 bases between. CDR3 protein: CAISFRGTSLGPDEQYF. The CDR3 DNA is TGTGCCATCAGTTTTCGGGGTACTAGCTTGGGTCCCGACGAGCAGTACTTC.

This clone was seen just once. The chain carries TRBV19 and TRBJ2-1; tentative D call: TRBD2 (5 bases). CDR3 length equals 17 residues. V lost 3 bases to trimming and J lost 0 bases, with 15 bases between them. CDR1 is LNHDA and CDR2 is SQIVND in the germline V gene (reference sequence). CDR3 protein: CASSMGVLAASYNEQFF. The CDR3 nucleotides are TGTGCCAGTAGTATGGGAGTTCTAGCAGCCTCCTACAATGAGCAGTTCTTC.